This T cell receptor (beta chain) was observed in a study of T cells in Graves' hyperthyroidism and ophthalmopathy. Germline values: CDR1 SGHVS, CDR2 FNYEAQ. This CDR3 is 15 amino acids long. The ends were cut back, 4 bases at V and 2 bases at J, with 13 bases in the middle. Orbital computed tomography, thyroid ultrasound, serum thyroxine and TRAb, and clinical symptoms together informed the diagnoses. The investigators amplified TCR beta CDR3 regions from RNA transcripts. In the first-round RT-PCR of the TCR CDR3, the HTBI primer set was used. Each CDR3 protein gets one entry after TCRdb re-called the multiplex PCR reads with MiXCR. The top ten hold over 7.5% of the sample, which has hundreds of thousands of distinct CDR3 sequences, 15% to 17% seen once. This clonotype has at least ten counts.

The source material was blood. The source of this sequence is a woman aged 18-29 years with Graves' hyperthyroidism. The V call is TRBV7-6, the J call TRBJ2-3; D is undetermined. For the CDR3, the DNA is TGTGCCAGCAGCTCCGAACAGATCCACACAGATACGCAGTATTTT. Translation: CASSSEQIHTDTQYF.